Listed below are T cell receptor beta chains from one sample, sequenced in a study of blood T cell repertoires in COVID-19. Sequencing used immunoSEQ multiplex PCR; TCRdb keeps in-frame clones, though not all of them. Of 90,000 or so clones in the sample, approximately 86% are singletons; the top ten hold about 7.2%. Sequenced: peripheral blood. The receptor source for this set is a man in his sixties with acute or convalescent COVID-19. The CDR3 runs from the conserved cysteine through the conserved F or W. A D gene is named only where the DNA matches it firmly. Part of the rows lack a size; the others show once, few, many or a class for expanded clones.

V	size	D	J	DNA	CDR3
TRBV19	NA	TRBD1	TRBJ1-2	TGTGCCAGTAGTATCAGGACAGGGGGGAAGGCTGGCTACACCTTC	CASSIRTGGKAGYTF
TRBV5-4	once	TRBD1	TRBJ1-4	TGTGCCAGCAGCTCAAGGGACAGATCCAATGAAAAACTGTTTTTT	CASSSRDRSNEKLFF
TRBV7-9	NA	NA	TRBJ1-1	TGTGCCAGCAGCTTAATCGGGGGTTTGAACACTGAAGCTTTCTTT	CASSLIGGLNTEAFF
TRBV5-6	NA	NA	TRBJ2-1	TGTGCCAGCAGCTTAGGGGTGTACAATGAGCAGTTCTTC	CASSLGVYNEQFF
TRBV25-1	NA	NA	TRBJ1-1	TGTGCCAGCAGTGGGGGCGCGAACACTGAAGCTTTCTTT	CASSGGANTEAFF
TRBV5-1	few	TRBD1	TRBJ2-7	TGCGCCAGCAGCATCCGGGACAGAGCCTACGAGCAGTACTTC	CASSIRDRAYEQYF
TRBV5-1	few	TRBD2	TRBJ2-2	TGCGCCAGCAGCGCATCTAGCGGGGGGGACACCGGGGAGCTGTTTTTT	CASSASSGGDTGELFF
TRBV3-1/TRBV3-2	once	TRBD1	TRBJ1-2	TGTGCCAGCAGCCATTCGGGGACAGTCAACTATGGCTACACCTTC	CASSHSGTVNYGYTF
TRBV4-3	NA	NA	TRBJ1-5	TGCGCCAGCAGCCAAGGAGATCAGGGCAATCAGCCCCAGCATTTT	CASSQGDQGNQPQHF
TRBV5-6	NA	NA	TRBJ1-6	TGTGCCAGCAGCCTCCGACAGAAAGATTCACCCCTCCACTTT	CASSLRQKDSPLHF
TRBV7-8	NA	NA	TRBJ2-5	TGTGCCAGCAGCACTAAATTGGGGGCGCCACAAGAGACCCAGTACTTC	CASSTKLGAPQETQYF
TRBV5-4	few	NA	TRBJ1-6	TGTGCCAGCAGCTCCCCGGGCGGGAGCTATAATTCACCCCTCCACTTT	CASSSPGGSYNSPLHF
TRBV7-3	once	TRBD2	TRBJ2-5	TGTGCCAGCAGCTCGGGACTAGCGGGGAACCAAGAGACCCAGTACTTC	CASSSGLAGNQETQYF
TRBV19	NA	TRBD2	TRBJ2-1	TGTGCCAGTAGTTTAATAGCGGGAGAGTTGTATGAGCAGTTCTTC	CASSLIAGELYEQFF
TRBV13	once	NA	TRBJ2-1	TGTGCCAGCAGCCCCCAGGGCTTCCATGAGCAGTTCTTC	CASSPQGFHEQFF
TRBV21-1	NA	NA	TRBJ1-4	TGTGCCAGCAGCAAAATTACCTCCCCCCTAGACAGGGGGCGAAATCGTGAAAAACTGTTTTTT	CASSKITSPLDRGRNREKLFF
TRBV6-5	NA	TRBD1	TRBJ2-1	TGTGCCAGCACCCCCTGGGCAGGGGGCAATGAGCAGTTCTTC	CASTPWAGGNEQFF
TRBV19	NA	NA	TRBJ2-5	TGTGCCAGTAGTACGTCCCCCCAAGAGACCCAGTACTTC	CASSTSPQETQYF
TRBV29-1	NA	NA	TRBJ2-3	TGCAGCGTTGAAGCACCAGAGCGGGGCACAGATACGCAGTATTTT	CSVEAPERGTDTQYF
TRBV9	NA	TRBD2	TRBJ2-3	TGTGCCAGCAGCGATAGCGGGGGGTCGGGCACAGATACGCAGTATTTT	CASSDSGGSGTDTQYF
TRBV11-2	NA	NA	TRBJ2-7	TGTGCCAGCAGCTTTAGTCACAGGGAATACGAGCAGTACTTC	CASSFSHREYEQYF
TRBV7-3	NA	TRBD2	TRBJ2-2	TGTGCCAGCAGCTCCTCTCCTGGCGGGAGGGCCTCAAGCGGGGAGCTGTTTTTT	CASSSSPGGRASSGELFF
TRBV2	NA	TRBD1	TRBJ1-1	TGTGCCAGCAGTGAAGGAGACAGGGAGAACACTGAAGCTTTCTTT	CASSEGDRENTEAFF
TRBV30	once	NA	TRBJ2-1	TGTGCCTGGAGTGTTACCATTAGTGAGCAGTTCTTC	CAWSVTISEQFF
TRBV18	once	NA	TRBJ2-3	TGTGCCAGCTCTACCGACAAGATTAGCACAGATACGCAGTATTTT	CASSTDKISTDTQYF
TRBV27	NA	TRBD1	TRBJ1-5	TGTGCCAGCAGTTTATTGACAGGGAGCAATCAGCCCCAGCATTTT	CASSLLTGSNQPQHF
TRBV6-5	NA	TRBD1	TRBJ1-1	TGTGCCAGCAGGGACAGGGTTGGCACTGAAGCTTTCTTT	CASRDRVGTEAFF
TRBV7-2	NA	NA	TRBJ1-2	TGTGCCAGCAGCTTAGAGCGACAGAACTATGGCTACACCTTC	CASSLERQNYGYTF
TRBV19	NA	TRBD2	TRBJ2-1	TGTGCCAGTAGTATCATTGCGGGAGAGTACAATGAGCAGTTCTTC	CASSIIAGEYNEQFF
TRBV16	NA	TRBD1	TRBJ2-4	TGTGCCAGCAGCCCCCAGGACAGGAGAATCAGGGGGAACATTCAGTACTTC	CASSPQDRRIRGNIQYF
TRBV7-2	NA	TRBD2	TRBJ2-1	TGTGCCAGCAGCGATCTAGCGGGGGGCTACAATGAGCAGTTCTTC	CASSDLAGGYNEQFF
TRBV30	NA	NA	TRBJ1-5	TGTGCCTGGAGTTTAGGGGTCGCCGGCAATCAGCCCCAGCATTTT	CAWSLGVAGNQPQHF
TRBV5-4	NA	NA	TRBJ1-1	TGTGCCAGCAGCTTGGAGGGGCCCCTGAACACTGAAGCTTTCTTT	CASSLEGPLNTEAFF
TRBV27	NA	TRBD1	TRBJ1-3	TGTGCCAGCAGTGGCAGACAGGGGGCGAGTGGAAACACCATATATTTT	CASSGRQGASGNTIYF
TRBV6-5	NA	NA	TRBJ2-1	TGTGCCAGCAGTTACTCTCGGGGTAGCTCCTACAATGAGCAGTTCTTC	CASSYSRGSSYNEQFF